Reported below is one T cell receptor (beta chain). TCRdb keeps only in-frame clones here, not all; method: immunoSEQ multiplex PCR. The table lists some 980,000 clones, less than 85% of them singletons, with about 1.5% in the top ten. These data are taken from a study of shared clonotypes between healthy human individuals. The junction had 8 bases not matched to a gene; V was cut back by 5 bases and J by 8 bases. Germline V gene data show CDR1 as SGHAT and CDR2 as FQNNGV. This CDR3 contains 15 residues. This TCR was recovered from a man aged 18 to 30 in good health. The sequenced sample consisted of memory CD4+ T cells sorted from blood. The subset denotes: CD45RA-negative fraction. The chain is built from TRBV11-2 and TRBJ1-6; 8 nucleotides agree with TRBD1. The CDR3 nucleotides read TGTGCCAGCAGCCGGGCGGGGACAGGCCATTCACCCCTCCACTTT. Its protein is CASSRAGTGHSPLHF.